This TCR beta chain was obtained from a study of shared clonotypes between healthy human individuals. DNA at about 200 ng, about 30,000 T cell genomes, went into sorted-subset replicate PCRs. Some clones are missing from TCRdb's copy, which holds only in-frame ones; the method was immunoSEQ multiplex PCR. The sample has around 2.5 million clones, 93% seen once; the top ten hold 0.36%. CDR1 and CDR2 (germline): SQVTM, ANQGSEA. V gave up 5 bases and J gave up 6 bases, with 14 bases separating them. CDR3 length equals 13 residues. What was sequenced was naive CD4+ T cells from PBMCs. As to subset: CD45RA+ positively selected. The TCR originated in a young man in good health. Some clones in this sample may be carry-over from other donors' samples. J is TRBJ2-1 and V is TRBV29-1; no clear D. The CDR3 nucleotides read TGCAGCGTTAACGGACGGGCGTTCAATGAGCAGTTCTTC. It encodes CSVNGRAFNEQFF.